This is a list of T cell receptor beta chains from one sample in a study of blood T cell repertoires in COVID-19. Method: immunoSEQ multiplex PCR; TCRdb's copy keeps in-frame clones and lacks some. The table lists 110,000 or so clones, approximately 72% of them singletons. The source material was peripheral blood. The source is a woman in her sixties or seventies with acute or convalescent COVID-19. The CDR3 runs from the conserved cysteine through the conserved F or W. A D gene is named only where the DNA matches it firmly. Size is stated for part of the rows, as once, few or many counts, or as a class when the clone is expanded.

V	size	D	J	CDR3	DNA
TRBV6-5	.	.	TRBJ2-7	CASSNPNLSSYEQYF	TGTGCCAGCAGTAACCCGAATTTGAGCTCCTACGAGCAGTACTTC
TRBV6-1	.	.	TRBJ1-4	CASSESTGGLGEKLFF	TGTGCCAGCAGTGAATCAACCGGGGGGCTGGGTGAAAAACTGTTTTTT
TRBV29-1	.	.	TRBJ1-3	CSAGQALSGNTIYF	TGCAGCGCAGGTCAGGCACTCTCTGGAAACACCATATATTTT
TRBV20-1	.	TRBD1	TRBJ2-7	CSASKGQGLYEQYF	TGCAGTGCTAGTAAGGGACAGGGACTCTACGAGCAGTACTTC
TRBV12-3/TRBV12-4	.	.	TRBJ1-2	CASSVRQIYGYTF	TGTGCCAGCAGTGTTCGACAGATCTATGGCTACACCTTC
TRBV24-1	.	.	TRBJ2-3	CATSDPGHFRTDTQYF	TGTGCCACCAGTGACCCCGGACACTTCCGCACAGATACGCAGTATTTT
TRBV6-5	.	.	TRBJ1-5	CASSWGGVGQPQHF	TGTGCCAGCAGTTGGGGAGGGGTCGGTCAGCCCCAGCATTTT
TRBV5-1	few	TRBD1	TRBJ2-1	CASSTDRGHNEQFF	TGCGCCAGCAGCACGGACAGGGGCCACAATGAGCAGTTCTTC
TRBV28	.	.	TRBJ1-2	CASSLSGREAYGYTF	TGTGCCAGCAGTTTATCTGGCAGGGAGGCGTATGGCTACACCTTC
TRBV7-9	.	.	TRBJ1-5	CASSLDGALGQPQHF	TGTGCCAGCAGCTTAGATGGGGCCCTGGGTCAGCCCCAGCATTTT
TRBV12-3/TRBV12-4	.	.	TRBJ2-1	CASSLSNEQFF	TGTGCCAGCAGTTTGTCGAATGAGCAGTTCTTC
TRBV27	.	.	TRBJ1-4	CASSLTGLSGKLFF	TGTGCCAGCAGTTTAACGGGTCTGAGTGGGAAACTGTTTTTT
TRBV19	.	TRBD1	TRBJ1-4	CASSRMTGYSAANEKLFF	TGTGCCAGTAGCCGAATGACAGGGTACAGCGCAGCTAATGAAAAACTGTTTTTT
TRBV3-1/TRBV3-2	.	TRBD1	TRBJ1-4	CASSQSPGQGELFF	TGTGCCAGCAGCCAATCTCCGGGACAGGGGGAACTGTTTTTT
TRBV19	.	.	TRBJ2-7	CASSMARDNEQYF	TGTGCCAGTAGTATGGCCAGGGATAACGAGCAGTACTTC
TRBV27	.	.	TRBJ2-5	CASSPRRHGLGGTQYF	TGTGCCAGCAGTCCCCGACGACACGGGTTAGGGGGGACCCAGTACTTC
TRBV6-5	.	TRBD1	TRBJ1-3	CASSYGTDGNTIYF	TGTGCCAGCAGTTACGGGACAGATGGAAACACCATATATTTT
TRBV5-1	once	TRBD1	TRBJ2-3	CASSLFFATGQGGTDTQYF	TGCGCCAGCAGCTTGTTTTTTGCGACCGGACAGGGTGGCACAGATACGCAGTATTTT
TRBV5-5	.	.	TRBJ1-1	CASSLVRYVAEAFF	TGTGCCAGCAGCTTGGTGCGCTATGTCGCTGAAGCTTTCTTT
TRBV5-1	.	TRBD2	TRBJ2-1	CASSWRGANNEQFF	TGCGCCAGCAGCTGGCGGGGGGCCAACAATGAGCAGTTCTTC
TRBV2	.	.	TRBJ2-1	CASSEVAVPGNEQFF	TGTGCCAGCAGTGAAGTAGCCGTGCCTGGCAATGAGCAGTTCTTC
TRBV18	.	.	TRBJ1-4	CASSPGATNEKLFF	TGTGCCAGCTCCCCGGGGGCAACTAATGAAAAACTGTTTTTT
TRBV19	many	TRBD1	TRBJ1-5	CARGQGNQPQHF	TGTGCCAGGGGACAGGGCAATCAGCCCCAGCATTTT
TRBV10-3	.	TRBD1	TRBJ2-5	CAISSGTGMGTQYF	TGTGCCATCAGTTCCGGGACAGGGATGGGGACCCAGTACTTC
TRBV24-1	.	.	TRBJ1-1	CATSAGSTEAFF	TGTGCCACCAGTGCAGGGTCCACTGAAGCTTTCTTT
TRBV4-1	.	.	TRBJ1-1	CASSQEEGVGTEAFF	TGCGCCAGCAGCCAAGAAGAGGGGGTGGGCACTGAAGCTTTCTTT
TRBV5-1	.	.	TRBJ2-5	CASEPTGSTQAETQYF	TGCGCCAGCGAACCGACAGGCTCAACCCAAGCGGAGACCCAGTACTTC
TRBV15	.	TRBD2	TRBJ2-3	CATSIQGGDGDTQYF	TGTGCCACCAGCATCCAGGGAGGGGACGGAGATACGCAGTATTTT
TRBV27	.	.	TRBJ2-3	CASSFRGGDTQYF	TGTGCCAGCAGTTTCAGAGGGGGAGATACGCAGTATTTT
TRBV19	.	TRBD1	TRBJ2-5	CASSTSTGLMETQYF	TGTGCCAGTAGTACGTCGACAGGGTTAATGGAGACCCAGTACTTC
TRBV2	.	TRBD1	TRBJ2-1	CATKPEDRGSYNEQFF	TGTGCCACCAAGCCGGAAGACAGGGGGTCCTACAATGAGCAGTTCTTC
TRBV12-5	once	TRBD1	TRBJ2-2	CASGLVLGQGAPGELFF	TGTGCTAGTGGTTTGGTACTTGGGCAGGGGGCGCCCGGGGAGCTGTTTTTT
TRBV2	.	.	TRBJ2-2	CASSEAVGGELFF	TGTGCCAGCAGTGAGGCGGTAGGCGGGGAGCTGTTTTTT
TRBV7-2	many	TRBD1	TRBJ1-6	CASSVGQGRSPLHF	TGTGCCAGCAGCGTGGGACAGGGGCGTTCACCCCTCCACTTT
TRBV5-1	.	TRBD1	TRBJ1-1	CASSTGQGWSEAFF	TGCGCCAGCAGTACCGGACAGGGGTGGTCTGAAGCTTTCTTT
TRBV12-3/TRBV12-4	.	.	TRBJ1-5	CASSFGIGPQHF	TGTGCCAGCAGTTTCGGGATTGGGCCCCAGCATTTT
TRBV27	.	TRBD2	TRBJ2-3	CASSLRTSQDTQYF	TGTGCCAGCAGTTTAAGGACTAGTCAAGATACGCAGTATTTT
TRBV11-2	.	.	TRBJ2-6	CASSLAVSGANVLTF	TGTGCCAGCAGCTTAGCAGTCTCTGGGGCCAACGTCCTGACTTTC
TRBV2	.	TRBD2	TRBJ2-2	CASMRGGGGTGELFF	TGTGCCAGTATGCGGGGGGGCGGTGGAACCGGGGAGCTGTTTTTT
TRBV18	.	TRBD1	TRBJ2-3	CASSNRDRGADTQYF	TGTGCCAGCTCGAACCGGGACAGGGGTGCAGATACGCAGTATTTT
TRBV25-1	.	TRBD1	TRBJ1-1	CASRKTGGYTEAFF	TGTGCCAGCAGAAAGACAGGGGGGTACACTGAAGCTTTCTTT
TRBV30	.	.	TRBJ2-4	CAWSGTEAKNIQYF	TGTGCCTGGAGTGGCACGGAGGCCAAAAACATTCAGTACTTC
TRBV3-1/TRBV3-2	few	.	TRBJ2-5	CASSHRGAIRETQYF	TGTGCCAGCAGCCACCGGGGGGCGATTCGTGAGACCCAGTACTTC
TRBV24-1	.	.	TRBJ1-2	CATSGNDGYTF	TGTGCCACCAGTGGTAATGATGGCTACACCTTC
TRBV5-1	.	.	TRBJ1-1	CASSFSPRGKTEAFF	TGCGCCAGCAGCTTCTCCCCCCGGGGGAAAACTGAAGCTTTCTTT
TRBV10-3	.	.	TRBJ2-2	CAISERGTGELFF	TGTGCCATCAGTGAGAGGGGCACCGGGGAGCTGTTTTTT
TRBV3-1/TRBV3-2	few	TRBD1	TRBJ1-2	CASGQGWSYGYTF	TGTGCCAGTGGACAGGGTTGGAGCTATGGCTACACCTTC
TRBV30	.	.	TRBJ1-1	CAWRGPGVGMNTEAFF	TGTGCCTGGAGGGGCCCAGGGGTGGGCATGAACACTGAAGCTTTCTTT
TRBV6-6	few	TRBD1	TRBJ1-6	CASSPVDRGKGALHF	TGTGCCAGCAGCCCGGTTGACAGGGGGAAGGGGGCCCTCCACTTT
TRBV6-5	.	TRBD1	TRBJ1-6	CASTPDRGRTPLHF	TGTGCCAGCACCCCGGACAGGGGAAGGACACCCCTCCACTTT
TRBV19	.	.	TRBJ1-2	CASSIGGTRDYGYTF	TGTGCCAGTAGTATTGGGGGGACCAGGGACTATGGCTACACCTTC
TRBV19	few	TRBD2	TRBJ2-7	CASSPGVAGAPTSYEQYF	TGTGCCAGTAGCCCTGGGGTAGCGGGGGCCCCTACCTCCTACGAGCAGTACTTC
TRBV28	.	.	TRBJ2-1	CASSVGTGFEQFF	TGTGCCAGCAGTGTAGGCACAGGGTTTGAGCAGTTCTTC